These 23 T cell receptor beta chains were sequenced from one sample in a study of T cells in women clearing cervical HPV infection. Generated by immunoSEQ multiplex PCR, the TCRdb table keeps only in-frame clones and is missing some. This table holds 36,000 or so clones. Input material: blood buffy coat. Every receptor here comes from a woman aged 18 to 75 with a cervical HPV16 infection that either progressed to CIN3+ or cleared (not recorded which).

The covered CDR3 bases are TGTGCCAGCACTGACGCCCTCCTCGGGGGTCTTACAGATACG. Encoded protein: CASTDALLGGLTDT. The entire CDR3 sequence reads CASTDALLGGLTDTQYF. V is TRBV19 and J is TRBJ2-3; tentative D call: TRBD2 (6 bases). From the germline J gene comes the end of the CDR3, since the read stops 3 residues before it. The CDR3 loop spans 17 amino acids. CDR1 is LNHDA and CDR2 is SQIVND in the germline V gene (reference sequence). Trimming removed 9 bases at V and 3 bases at J, with 25 bases between.

In regard to this clone: With the read ending 3 residues before the CDR3 end, the germline J gene is used to fill in that end. The J gene is TRBJ1-2, the V gene TRBV18; D is uncertain. Trimming shortened V by 2 bases and J by 6 bases, and 7 bases separated the two germline ends. The CDR3 has 12 amino acids. Germline V gene sequence: CDR1 KGHSH, CDR2 LQKENI. The CDR3 DNA, read in part, is TGTGCCAGCTCACCAAGCGAGAATGGC. Its translation is CASSPSENG. The whole CDR3 protein is CASSPSENGYTF.

A note on this clone: The junction departs from the called germline gene at one end, perhaps through a read error. The read terminates 3 residues before the CDR3 end, so the remaining end is supplied by the germline J gene. The J gene is TRBJ2-1, the V gene TRBV7-7, with D tentatively TRBD1 (5 bases). CDR3 length: 17 amino acids. The germline V gene encodes CDR1 SSHAT and CDR2 FNYEAQ (reference sequence). Incomplete CDR3 DNA: TGTGCTAGCAGCTTTGGGGCCCCATGGGGATCGGAGAATGAG. This translates into CASSFGAPWGSENE. The whole CDR3 protein reads CASSFGAPWGSENEQFF.

On this clone: Read coverage stops 3 residues before the CDR3 terminus; the germline J gene supplies the remainder. The rearrangement links TRBV20-1 to TRBJ1-1; possibly TRBD1 for D (6 bases). Per germline, CDR1 DFQATT and CDR2 SNEGSKA (reference sequence). The CDR3 runs to 11 residues. The CDR3 is CSASPDREAFF. CDR3 DNA, as far as it was read: TGCAGTGCTAGCCCGGACAGAGAA.

A remark on this clone: The read ends 3 residues before the CDR3 terminus; that terminus is restored from the germline J gene. The chain has TRBV5-1 and TRBJ2-2; 7 bases are shared with TRBD1. Germline lookup yields CDR1 SGHRS and CDR2 YFSETQ. This CDR3 region has 16 residues. Unmatched junction bases numbered 8, after V lost 2 bases and J lost 4 bases. Incomplete CDR3 DNA: TGCGCCAGCAGCTTATCCCTGACAGGGCTCACCGGGGAG. It encodes CASSLSLTGLTGE. The entire CDR3 sequence reads CASSLSLTGLTGELFF.

In the case of this clone: The CDR3 end falls 3 residues outside the read, so it is completed with the germline J gene. This rearrangement joins TRBV19 to TRBJ2-3, with 7 bases lining up with TRBD1. The CDR3 is 13 amino acids. Looked up from germline, CDR1 is LNHDA and CDR2 is SQIVND (reference sequence). The CDR3 loop reads CASSRGQRETQYF. The CDR3 bases that were read are TGTGCCAGTAGTAGGGGACAGAGGGAGACG.

CDR3 DNA (partial): TGTGCCAGCTCCCCCGGGGGTTTGGCAGAACAAAGGGTGAACACTGAA. As protein: CASSPGGLAEQRVNTE. The whole CDR3 protein reads CASSPGGLAEQRVNTEAFF. The chain links TRBV18 to TRBJ1-1, with D possibly TRBD1 on 5 matching bases. The CDR3 end falls 3 residues outside the read, so it is completed with the germline J gene. This CDR3 is 19 amino acids long. Germline CDR1 and CDR2: KGHSH and LQKENI. The V and J ends lost 6 bases and 0 bases respectively, with 26 bases between them.

Details on this clone: The CDR3 extends 3 residues past the end of the read, so its final part is completed from the germline J gene. The V call is TRBV19, the J call TRBJ1-2; D not resolved. This CDR3 has 13 residues. Germline CDR1 and CDR2: LNHDA and SQIVND (reference sequence). The sequenced part of the CDR3 DNA is TGTGCCAGTAGTAGCCTCAGCACAGATACC. This sequence encodes CASSSLSTDT. The CDR3 as a whole reads CASSSLSTDTYTF.

Concerning this clone: The CDR3 end lies 3 residues beyond the end of the read and is filled in from the germline J gene. The rearrangement links TRBV7-6 to TRBJ2-2; 11 nucleotides align to TRBD2. This CDR3 is 15 amino acids long. CDR1 and CDR2 from the germline V gene are SGHVS and FNYEAQ. V shed 6 bases and J 4 bases; nucleotides not matched to a gene: 4. The CDR3 region is CASRSTSGSTGELFF. CDR3 DNA (partial): TGTGCCAGCAGATCAACTAGCGGGAGCACCGGGGAG.

As concerns this clone: The observed sequence ends 3 residues before the CDR3 terminus, with the missing tail filled in from the germline J gene. This chain joins TRBV12-3 or TRBV12-4 and TRBJ2-1; TRBD1 might be the D (6 bases). The CDR3 contains 13 residues. V was shortened by 5 bases and J by 7 bases, with 12 bases between the two germline ends. CDR3: CASSRGQTNEQFF. CDR3 DNA, as far as it was read: TGTGCCAGCAGTCGCGGACAGACTAATGAG.

With respect to this clone: At the DNA level, this CDR3 is encoded by other sequences in the same sample as well. The covered CDR3 bases are TGTGCCAGCTCCCCCCCTGACTTTTGGTCCTACAATGAG. Translating it yields CASSPPDFWSYNE. The whole CDR3 protein reads CASSPPDFWSYNEQFF. The chain has TRBV18 and TRBJ2-1; D gene ambiguous. Coverage ceases 3 residues before the CDR3 finishes, and the germline J gene fills in the end. Trimming cost V 6 bases and J 1 base, with 16 bases left between them. The CDR3 covers 16 residues. Germline CDR1 KGHSH, CDR2 LQKENI.

Remarks on this clone: The read halts 3 residues ahead of the CDR3 end, with the missing end drawn from the germline J gene. V usage is TRBV19 and J usage is TRBJ2-2, with TRBD1 as a possible D gene (6 bases). CDR1 and CDR2 from the germline V gene are LNHDA and SQIVND (reference sequence). The length of the CDR3 is 14 residues. V was shortened by 6 bases and J by 4 bases, with 12 bases between the two germline ends. The CDR3 is CASSWDKSTGELFF. Partial CDR3 DNA: TGTGCCAGTAGCTGGGACAAGTCCACCGGGGAG. The full variable domain, completed using reference TRBV19 and TRBJ2-2, is DGGITQSPKYLFRKEGQNVTLSCEQNLNHDAMYWYRQDPGQGLRLIYYSQIVNDFQKGDIAEGYSVSREKKESFPLTVTSAQKNPTAFYLCASSWDKSTGELFFGEGSRLTVL.

As for this clone: The CDR3 end lies 3 residues beyond the end of the read and is filled in from the germline J gene. This chain connects TRBV7-2 to TRBJ1-2, with D unclear. The CDR3 has 12 residues. The germline V gene encodes CDR1 SGHTA and CDR2 FQGNSA. Incomplete CDR3 DNA: TGTGCCAGCAGCTTAGACACGCACGAC. Residues: CASSLDTHD. The entire CDR3 reads CASSLDTHDYTF.

Regarding this clone: The junction shows a germline mismatch at one end, possibly a read error. The CDR3 end is not reached by the read, which stops 3 residues before it; the germline J gene fills it in. The rearrangement joins TRBV4-2 to TRBJ2-3; TRBD2 is a possible D gene (5 bases). Germline loops: CDR1 LGHNA, CDR2 YNFKEQ. The CDR3 sequence is 17 residues long. The CDR3 loop reads CASSRGATDLNTDTQYF. The CDR3 bases that were read are TGCGCCAGCAGCCGGGGAGCCACGGACTTAAACACAGATACG.

Details on this clone: The read ends 3 residues before the CDR3 terminus; that terminus is restored from the germline J gene. The V gene is TRBV20-1, the J gene TRBJ2-5; tentatively, D is TRBD2 (6 bases). The CDR3 sequence is 16 residues long. Germline-derived CDR1 and CDR2 are DFQATT and SNEGSKA (reference sequence). V lost 0 bases and J 5 bases, leaving 19 bases between the germline ends. The CDR3 spells CSARDLAGLPGETQYF. CDR3 DNA (partial): TGCAGTGCTAGAGATCTGGCGGGGCTTCCTGGTGAGACC.

Turning to this clone: Sequencing ends 3 residues short of the CDR3 end; the germline J gene provides the rest. The genes are TRBV20-1 and TRBJ1-3, with 7 bases that match TRBD1. Trimming at V came to 3 bases and at J to 0 bases, leaving 2 bases not matched to a gene. This CDR3 is 14 amino acids long. The germline CDR1 and CDR2 sequences are DFQATT and SNEGSKA (reference sequence). CDR3 residues: CSASSGGSGNTIYF. The DNA read from the CDR3 is TGCAGTGCTAGTTCAGGGGGCTCTGGAAACACC.

Of note for this clone: The observed sequence ends 3 residues before the CDR3 terminus, with the missing tail filled in from the germline J gene. This sequence joins TRBV20-1 and TRBJ2-5, with no clear D. V lost 6 bases and J lost 4, with 21 bases in between. Per germline, CDR1 DFQATT and CDR2 SNEGSKA (reference sequence). There are 15 residues in the CDR3. Incomplete CDR3 DNA: TGCAGTGCAACTTTAGGAGCAACGCGGAGAGAGACC. Amino acids: CSATLGATRRET. The full CDR3 sequence reads CSATLGATRRETQYF.

With respect to this clone: The read terminates 3 residues before the CDR3 end, so the remaining end is supplied by the germline J gene. The V and J genes are TRBV7-3 and TRBJ2-3, with 10 bases fitting TRBD2. The CDR3 totals 20 residues. The germline CDR1 and CDR2 sequences are SGHTA and FQGTGA. This CDR3 reads CASSLSVGSGGPFGLYAQYF. The sequenced CDR3 bases are TGTGCCAGCAGCTTAAGTGTTGGTAGCGGGGGGCCATTTGGATTGTACGCG.

About this clone itself: Sequencing ends 3 residues short of the CDR3 end; the germline J gene provides the rest. This chain connects TRBV6-2 or TRBV6-3 to TRBJ2-1; TRBD2 is a possible D gene (6 bases). Germline CDR1 MNHEY, CDR2 SVGEGT. Trimming shortened V by 0 bases and J by 4 bases, and 16 bases separated the two germline ends. This CDR3 has 17 residues. The CDR3: CASSYSPLLGLYNEQFF. Incomplete CDR3 DNA: TGTGCCAGCAGTTACTCTCCACTTCTGGGACTGTACAATGAG.

In regard to this clone: The read ends 3 residues before the CDR3 terminus; that terminus is restored from the germline J gene. The J gene is TRBJ2-5, the V gene TRBV11-3; D gene uncertain. CDR3 length: 13 residues. Germline V gene sequence: CDR1 SGHNT, CDR2 YENEEA. V lost 5 bases to trimming and J lost 0 bases, with 7 bases between them. The chain's CDR3 is CASSRHHQETQYF. Incomplete CDR3 DNA: TGTGCCAGCAGCAGACACCACCAAGAGACC.

The CDR3 DNA, read in part, is TGTGCCTGGAGTAGGACAGTCTCACCC. It codes for CAWSRTVSP. The whole CDR3 is CAWSRTVSPLHF. The chain is built from TRBV30 and TRBJ1-6, with D perhaps matching TRBD1 (6 bases). The read ends 3 residues shy of where the CDR3 ends; the end is completed using the germline J gene. In germline, CDR1 is GTSNPN, CDR2 SVGIG (reference sequence). This CDR3 is built from 12 residues. V lost 2 bases and J lost 10, with 9 bases in between.

The CDR3 sequence is CASSFYSNQPQHF. The part of the CDR3 DNA that was read is TGTGCCAGCAGCTTTTATAGCAATCAGCCC. V usage is TRBV2 and J usage is TRBJ1-5, with no clear D. The CDR3 extends 3 residues past the end of the read, so its final part is completed from the germline J gene. Germline-derived CDR1 and CDR2 are SNHLY and FYNNEI. V was shortened by 6 bases and J by 0 bases, with 6 bases between the two germline ends. The CDR3 has 13 amino acids.

About this clone itself: The read terminates 3 residues ahead of where the CDR3 ends, so the germline J gene completes it. The chain combines TRBV19 with TRBJ1-2; the D gene is possibly TRBD1 (5 bases). CDR1 is LNHDA, CDR2 SQIVND, per germline (reference sequence). The CDR3 is made up of 14 amino acids. CDR3 DNA (partial): TGTGCCAGTAGTATCAGAAGACAGTCCTACGAC. Encoded protein: CASSIRRQSYD. The entire CDR3 reads CASSIRRQSYDYTF.